The rows below give T cell receptor beta chains drawn from one sample of a study of T-cell memory formation after mild COVID-19. TCRdb processed the 5' RACE reads anew with MiXCR; each CDR3 protein has one entry. This table has approximately 400,000 distinct CDR3 sequences, 24% appearing once. The sequenced material came from PBMCs or a T cell subset sorted from them (not recorded which). These receptors were collected from an adult woman who had mild COVID-19 (a few samples of this study predate the infection). Cell type and time point are not known. Each CDR3 is given with its conserved first and last residue. The D gene is left open where the match is weak. Clone sizes are given selectively: once, few, many, or a class where the clone is expanded.

d_gene: .
j_gene: TRBJ1-5
abundance: .
v_gene: TRBV2
CDR3nt: TGTGCCAGCAGGAGGGGGGATCAGCCCCAGCATTTT
CDR3aa: CASRRGDQPQHF

d_gene: .
j_gene: TRBJ2-5
abundance: few
v_gene: TRBV20-1
CDR3nt: TGCAGTGCTAGTATTCCGGGACACAAAGAGACCCAGTACTTC
CDR3aa: CSASIPGHKETQYF

d_gene: .
j_gene: TRBJ1-2
abundance: .
v_gene: TRBV7-2
CDR3nt: TGTGCCAGCAGCTTACGGCGCCAGGTCGACGGCTACACCTTC
CDR3aa: CASSLRRQVDGYTF

d_gene: TRBD2
j_gene: TRBJ2-1
abundance: few
v_gene: TRBV7-3
CDR3nt: TGTGCCAGCAGCGCGCGGGGGGATAGCTCCTACAATGAGCAGTTCTTC
CDR3aa: CASSARGDSSYNEQFF

d_gene: .
j_gene: TRBJ1-5
abundance: .
v_gene: TRBV12-3/TRBV12-4
CDR3nt: TGTGCCAGCAGTTTACTCGTTCAGCCCCAGCATTTT
CDR3aa: CASSLLVQPQHF

d_gene: TRBD2
j_gene: TRBJ2-7
abundance: few
v_gene: TRBV20-1
CDR3nt: TGCAGTGCTAGGCGGGAGTTCACCTACGAGCAGTACTTC
CDR3aa: CSARREFTYEQYF

d_gene: .
j_gene: TRBJ2-3
abundance: few
v_gene: TRBV9
CDR3nt: TGTGCCAGCAGCTTTACTCCCGGGGGCCCAGATACGCAGTATTTT
CDR3aa: CASSFTPGGPDTQYF

d_gene: TRBD1
j_gene: TRBJ2-7
abundance: many
v_gene: TRBV10-3
CDR3nt: TGTGCCATCGGGACAGGGACCTACGAGCAGTACTTC
CDR3aa: CAIGTGTYEQYF

d_gene: .
j_gene: TRBJ2-5
abundance: many
v_gene: TRBV6-5
CDR3nt: TGTGCCAGCAGTTACCACTTGGGTTTAGAGACCCAGTACTTC
CDR3aa: CASSYHLGLETQYF

d_gene: TRBD1
j_gene: TRBJ1-4
abundance: few
v_gene: TRBV11-2
CDR3nt: TGTGCCAGCAGGTTCTACGCCGGGACAGGGAGGGGAGAAAAACTGTTTTTT
CDR3aa: CASRFYAGTGRGEKLFF